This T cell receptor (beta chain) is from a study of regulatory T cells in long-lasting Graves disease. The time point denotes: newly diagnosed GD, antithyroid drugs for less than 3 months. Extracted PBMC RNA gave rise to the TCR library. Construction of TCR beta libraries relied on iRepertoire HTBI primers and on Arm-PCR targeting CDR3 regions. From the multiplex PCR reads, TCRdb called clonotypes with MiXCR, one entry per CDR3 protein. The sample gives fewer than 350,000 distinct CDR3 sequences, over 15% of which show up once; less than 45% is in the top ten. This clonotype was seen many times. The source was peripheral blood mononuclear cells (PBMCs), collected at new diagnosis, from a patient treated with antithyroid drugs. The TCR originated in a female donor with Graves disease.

The CDR3 DNA follows: TGTGCCAGCACCAAATACGACTATGGCTACACCTTC. Translated: CASTKYDYGYTF. This rearrangement joins TRBV19 to TRBJ1-2; no reliable D call. The germline V gene has CDR1 LNHDA and CDR2 SQIVND (reference sequence). Trimming removed 9 bases at V and 3 bases at J, with 11 bases between. The CDR3 consists of 12 residues.